One T cell receptor (beta chain) is described in this entry. Its cognate antigen is unknown. The CDR3 has 17 residues. V was clipped by 2 bases and J by 4 bases; unmatched bases: 9. Germline V CDR1 and CDR2: SGHVS, FNYEAQ. Both 60 Vbeta primers and 13 Jbeta primers went into the PCR. Data came from immunoSEQ multiplex PCR; TCRdb stores just in-frame clones and leaves some out. This table holds around 100,000 clones, 70% to 90% found once. This specimen belongs to a study of cytomegalovirus exposure and HLA in healthy donors. General observations from the study: A likely sequencing artifact accounted for one observed cluster of highly shared sequence variants. Later analysis indicated greater clonal expansion among HLA-associated TCR beta chains than among equally common other chains. A missense DCLRE1C variant was associated with V- and J-gene trimming of TCR beta chains in a later analysis, and an independent cohort replicated the association. Previous analysis showed most TCR beta V segments were productive about 87% or about 30% of the time.

The sequence derives from a woman aged 18 to 35 in good health and CMV-seropositive. The rearrangement joins TRBV7-6 to TRBJ2-2, with TRBD1 identical over 8 bases. Sequenced material: PBMCs. The CDR3 DNA follows: TGTGCCAGCAGCTTATTCGCGCAGGGGGCCGGCACCGGGGAGCTGTTTTTT. Its translation: CASSLFAQGAGTGELFF.